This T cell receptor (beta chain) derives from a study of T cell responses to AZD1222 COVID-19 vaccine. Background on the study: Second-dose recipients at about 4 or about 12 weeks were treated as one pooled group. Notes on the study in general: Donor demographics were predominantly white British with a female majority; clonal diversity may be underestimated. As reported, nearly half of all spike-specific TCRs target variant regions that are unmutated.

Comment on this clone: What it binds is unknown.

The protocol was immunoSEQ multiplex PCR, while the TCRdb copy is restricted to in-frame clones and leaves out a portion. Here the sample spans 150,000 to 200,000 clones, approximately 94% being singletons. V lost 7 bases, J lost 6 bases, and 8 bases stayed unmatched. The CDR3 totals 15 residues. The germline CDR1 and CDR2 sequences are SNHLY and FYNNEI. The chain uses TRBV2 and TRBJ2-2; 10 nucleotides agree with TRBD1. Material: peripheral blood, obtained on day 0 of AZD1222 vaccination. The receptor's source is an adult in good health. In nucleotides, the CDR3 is TGTGCCAGCACCTCCTCCGGACAGGGGGCCGGGGAGCTGTTTTTT. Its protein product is CASTSSGQGAGELFF.